This TCR beta chain was profiled in a study of blood T cell repertoires in COVID-19. The J segment lost 0 bases and the V segment lost 6 bases, leaving 5 bases of the junction unmatched. Germline V gene data show CDR1 as ENHRY and CDR2 as SYGVKD. CDR3 size: 17 residues. TCRdb keeps only in-frame clones here, not all; method: immunoSEQ multiplex PCR. The sample holds about 170,000 clones; roughly nine tenths are singletons and the top ten take approximately 11%. V and J are TRBV10-3 and TRBJ2-3; 14 bases fit TRBD2. The clonotype was recovered from a woman aged 55-69 years with COVID-19, enrolled during active disease. Sample: peripheral blood. The DNA for the CDR3 is TGTGCCATCAGCGGGACTAGCGGGAGTGCCAGCACAGATACGCAGTATTTT. This translates into CAISGTSGSASTDTQYF.